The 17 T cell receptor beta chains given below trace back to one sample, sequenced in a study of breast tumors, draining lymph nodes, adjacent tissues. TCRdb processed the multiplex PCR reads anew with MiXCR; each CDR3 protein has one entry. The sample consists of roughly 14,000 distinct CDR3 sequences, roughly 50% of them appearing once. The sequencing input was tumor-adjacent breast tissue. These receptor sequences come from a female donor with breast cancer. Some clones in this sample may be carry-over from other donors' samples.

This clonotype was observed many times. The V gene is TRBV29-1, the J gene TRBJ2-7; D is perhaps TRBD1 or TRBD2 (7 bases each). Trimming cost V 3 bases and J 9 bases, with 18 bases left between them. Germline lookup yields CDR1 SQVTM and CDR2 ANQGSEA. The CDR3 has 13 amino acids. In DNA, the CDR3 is TGCAGCGTTGAGTCGCACAGGGGCGGGGGGCAGTACTTC. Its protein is CSVESHRGGGQYF.

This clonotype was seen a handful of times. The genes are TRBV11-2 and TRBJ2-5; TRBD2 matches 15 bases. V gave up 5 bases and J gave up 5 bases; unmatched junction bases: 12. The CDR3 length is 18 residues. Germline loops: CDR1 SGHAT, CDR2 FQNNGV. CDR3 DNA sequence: TGTGCCAGCAGCCCCACGGGACTAGCGGGAGGTCAGGGGGAGACCCAGTACTTC. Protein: CASSPTGLAGGQGETQYF. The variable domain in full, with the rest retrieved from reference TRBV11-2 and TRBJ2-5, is EAGVAQSPRYKIIEKRQSVAFWCNPISGHATLYWYQQILGQGPKLLIQFQNNGVVDDSQLPKDRFSAERLKGVDSTLKIQPAKLEDSAVYLCASSPTGLAGGQGETQYFGPGTRLLVL.

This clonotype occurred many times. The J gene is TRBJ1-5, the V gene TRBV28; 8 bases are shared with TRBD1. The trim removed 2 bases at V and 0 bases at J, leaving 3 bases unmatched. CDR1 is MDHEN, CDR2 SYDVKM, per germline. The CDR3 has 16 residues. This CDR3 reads CASSLGTGYSNQPQHF. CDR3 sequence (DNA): TGTGCCAGCAGTTTAGGGACAGGCTATAGCAATCAGCCCCAGCATTTT.

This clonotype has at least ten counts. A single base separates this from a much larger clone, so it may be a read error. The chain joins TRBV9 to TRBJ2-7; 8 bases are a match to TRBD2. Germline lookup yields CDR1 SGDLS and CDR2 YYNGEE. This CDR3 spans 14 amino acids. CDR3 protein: CASSVAGGPYEQSF. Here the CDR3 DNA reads TGTGCCAGCAGCGTAGCGGGGGGGCCCTACGAGCAGTCCTTC.

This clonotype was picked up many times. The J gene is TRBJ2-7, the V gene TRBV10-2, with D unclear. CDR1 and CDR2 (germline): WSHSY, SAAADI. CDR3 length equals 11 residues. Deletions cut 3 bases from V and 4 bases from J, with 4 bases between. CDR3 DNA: TGCGCCAGCAGTGATGGGTACGAGCAGTACGTC. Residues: CASSDGYEQYV.

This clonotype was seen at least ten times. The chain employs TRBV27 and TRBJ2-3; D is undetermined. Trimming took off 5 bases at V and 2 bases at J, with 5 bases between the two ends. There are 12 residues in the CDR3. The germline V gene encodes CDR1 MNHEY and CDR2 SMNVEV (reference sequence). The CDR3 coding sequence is TGTGCCAGCAGTGGGATCACAGATACGCAGTATTTT. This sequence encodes CASSGITDTQYF.

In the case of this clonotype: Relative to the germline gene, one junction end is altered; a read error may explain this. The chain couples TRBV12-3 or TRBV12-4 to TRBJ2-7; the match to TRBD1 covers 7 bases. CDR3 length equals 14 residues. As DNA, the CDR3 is TGTGCCATCAGTCGACAGGGAACTGGCTACGAGCAGTACTTC. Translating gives CAISRQGTGYEQYF.

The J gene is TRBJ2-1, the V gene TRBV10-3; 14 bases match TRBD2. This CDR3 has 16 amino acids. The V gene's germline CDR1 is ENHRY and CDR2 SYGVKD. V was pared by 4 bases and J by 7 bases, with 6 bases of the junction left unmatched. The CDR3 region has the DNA TGTGCCATCAGTGGGCCGACTAGCGGGAGGGTGAATGAGCAGTTCTTC. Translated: CAISGPTSGRVNEQFF.

As DNA, the CDR3 is TGCGCCAGCAGCAAAGGGCAGGAGCAAACCGGGGAGCTGTTTTTT. It specifies CASSKGQEQTGELFF. The chain joins TRBV5-1 to TRBJ2-2; no definite D call. CDR3 length: 15 residues. V lost 4 bases and J 5 bases, leaving 15 bases between the germline ends. Germline loops: CDR1 SGHRS, CDR2 YFSETQ.

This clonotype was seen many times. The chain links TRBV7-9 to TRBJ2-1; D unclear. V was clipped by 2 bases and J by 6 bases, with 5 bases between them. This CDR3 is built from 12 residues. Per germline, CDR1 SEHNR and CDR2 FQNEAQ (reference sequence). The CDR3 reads CASSLSGNEQFF. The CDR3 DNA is TGTGCCAGCAGCTTATCGGGCAATGAGCAGTTCTTC.

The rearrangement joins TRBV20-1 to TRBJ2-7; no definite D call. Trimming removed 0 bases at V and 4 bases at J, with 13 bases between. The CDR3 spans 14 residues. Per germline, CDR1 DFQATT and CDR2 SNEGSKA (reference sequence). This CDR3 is CSARDGPPHYEQYV. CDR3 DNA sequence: TGCAGTGCTAGAGATGGGCCGCCCCATTACGAGCAGTACGTC.

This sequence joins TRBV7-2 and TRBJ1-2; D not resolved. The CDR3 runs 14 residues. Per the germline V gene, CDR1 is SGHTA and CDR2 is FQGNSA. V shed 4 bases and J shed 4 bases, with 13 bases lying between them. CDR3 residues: CASSSSGGIYGYTF. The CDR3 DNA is TGTGCCAGCAGCTCCTCGGGAGGGATCTATGGCTACACCTTC.

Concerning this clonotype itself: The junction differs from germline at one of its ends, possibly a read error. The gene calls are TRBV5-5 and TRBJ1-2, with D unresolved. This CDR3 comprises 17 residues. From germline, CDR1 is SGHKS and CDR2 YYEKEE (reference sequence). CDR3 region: CASGFYPSRPGSYGYTF. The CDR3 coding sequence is TGTGCCAGCGGCTTTTACCCATCAAGGCCAGGATCCTATGGCTACACCTTC.

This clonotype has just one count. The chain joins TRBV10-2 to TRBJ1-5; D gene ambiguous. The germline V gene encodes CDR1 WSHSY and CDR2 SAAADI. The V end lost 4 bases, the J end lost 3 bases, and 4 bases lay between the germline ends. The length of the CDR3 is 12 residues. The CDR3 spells CASSGLNQPQHF. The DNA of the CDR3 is TGCGCCAGCAGTGGTCTCAATCAGCCCCAGCATTTT.

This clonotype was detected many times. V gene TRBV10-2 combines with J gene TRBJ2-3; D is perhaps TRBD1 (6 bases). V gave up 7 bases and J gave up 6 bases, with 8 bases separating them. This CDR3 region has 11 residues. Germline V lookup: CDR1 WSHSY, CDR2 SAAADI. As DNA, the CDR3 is TGCGCCAGCACCCAGGGGGATACGCAGTATTTT. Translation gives CASTQGDTQYF.

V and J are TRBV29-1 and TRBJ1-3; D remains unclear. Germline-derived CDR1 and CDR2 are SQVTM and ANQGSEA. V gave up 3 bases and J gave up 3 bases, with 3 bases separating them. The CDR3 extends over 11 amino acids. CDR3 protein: CSVDSGNTIYF. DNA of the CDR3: TGCAGCGTTGACAGTGGAAACACCATATATTTT. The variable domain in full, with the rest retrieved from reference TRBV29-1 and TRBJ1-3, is SAVISQKPSRDICQRGTSLTIQCQVDSQVTMMFWYRQQPGQSLTLIATANQGSEATYESGFVIDKFPISRPNLTFSTLTVSNMSPEDSSIYLCSVDSGNTIYFGEGSWLTVV.

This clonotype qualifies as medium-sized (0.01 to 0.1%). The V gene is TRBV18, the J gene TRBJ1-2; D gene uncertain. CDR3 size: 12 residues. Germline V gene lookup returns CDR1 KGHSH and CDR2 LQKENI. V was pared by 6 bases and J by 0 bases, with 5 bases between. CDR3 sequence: CASSDSNYGYTF. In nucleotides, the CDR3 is TGTGCCAGCTCCGATTCTAACTATGGCTACACCTTC.